The clone carrying this TCR beta chain was found a few times. The record originates from a study of human T cells and chemical hapten exposure. Library construction involved attaching unique molecular identifiers to individual cDNA molecules, which allowed quantitative, reproducible TCR counting. Per the authors' pipeline: The median was about 89,000 TCRs per sample, ranging roughly 20,000 to 750,000. TCRdb itself ran the 5' RACE reads through MiXCR, one entry per CDR3 protein. Clone size and V and J calls follow TCRdb, not the original study. The sample has about 120,000 distinct CDR3 sequences, 19% seen once. CDR3 length equals 14 residues. V was trimmed by 2 bases and J by 1 base, leaving 8 bases between them. Sequencing started from total RNA isolated from unfractionated whole blood.

The gene calls are TRBV12-3 or TRBV12-4 and TRBJ1-1, with D hard to call. The TCR originated in a human donor in good health. In DNA, the CDR3 is TGTGCCAGCAGTTTACGGGGTTCGAACACTGAAGCTTTCTTT. Amino acids: CASSLRGSNTEAFF.